This TCR beta chain was profiled in a study of vaccination effects on CD4 cells after COVID-19. A remark on this clone: Antigen unknown.

Profiled with immunoSEQ multiplex PCR; TCRdb holds only in-frame clones, not every one. The sample carries tens of thousands of clones, about 63% recorded once. The V gene's germline CDR1 is SGHRS and CDR2 YFSETQ. This CDR3 is built from 14 residues. Trimming took 4 bases from V and 0 from J, leaving 8 bases between them. Within the ViraFEST assay, antigen-specific CD4+ T cells underwent expansion with viral peptide pools prior to sequencing. Culturing for 10 to 11 days preceded CD4+ T cell isolation. The chain uses TRBV5-1 and TRBJ1-3; D unclear. The material was CD4+ T cells from PBMCs cultured with HCoV-229E spike peptides, obtained before COVID-19 vaccination. The clonotype comes from a human donor who received a COVID-19 vaccine. This CDR3 is CASSKWSSGNTIYF. Written as DNA, the CDR3 is TGCGCCAGCAGCAAATGGAGCTCTGGAAACACCATATATTTT.